Listed here is a single TCR beta chain. Its antigen is as yet unknown. This entry belongs to a study of naive and memory T cell subsets. The SP2 primer and nested alpha and beta constant region primers amplified ligated cDNA in four rounds. Reverse transcription of blood and skin TCR RNA was primed at alpha and beta constant regions. MiXCR was run by TCRdb on the 5' RACE reads, yielding one entry per CDR3 protein. The sample records 50,000 to 60,000 distinct CDR3 sequences, more than 7.5% being singletons. The CDR3 runs 13 residues. The germline V and J ends were trimmed by 5 bases and 5 bases, with 12 bases remaining between them. CDR1 is PRHDT and CDR2 is FYEKMQ in the germline V gene (reference sequence). The library had UMIs added by 3' ligation of an oligonucleotide to TCR cDNA. RNA was extracted from 2 to 2.5 ml of whole blood of healthy adults. Unsorted total RNA, about 1 to 1000 ng, was DNase treated before reverse transcription.

The study, taken as a whole, reports: TCR transcript changes with activation or differentiation may affect this RNA method.

The source is a female donor in good health. The J gene is TRBJ2-5, the V gene TRBV13; no definite D call. The CDR3 loop is CASSPGPEETQYF. The CDR3, as DNA: TGTGCCAGCAGCCCGGGTCCCGAGGAGACCCAGTACTTC.